One and the same sample provided the 21 T cell receptor beta chains below, sequenced in a study of T cell responses to AZD1222 COVID-19 vaccine. This table comes from immunoSEQ multiplex PCR, and its TCRdb copy is limited to in-frame clones, with some not included. The data hold some 120,000 clones, with more than 75% observed a single time. Source: peripheral blood, taken on day 0 of AZD1222 vaccination. The source of these receptors is an adult in good health.

The V gene is TRBV27, the J gene TRBJ1-2; TRBD1 matches 7 bases. The junction had 11 bases not matched to a gene; V was cut back by 2 bases and J by 2 bases. Germline V gives CDR1 MNHEY, CDR2 SMNVEV (reference sequence). The CDR3 sequence is 17 residues long. The CDR3 sequence is CASSLALGDSVNYGYTF. The CDR3 DNA reads TGTGCCAGCAGTTTAGCCCTGGGGGACAGTGTCAACTATGGCTACACCTTC.

This chain uses TRBV27 with TRBJ2-7; a possible D gene is TRBD1 (6 bases). V was pared by 3 bases and J by 2 bases, with 8 bases between. This CDR3 contains 13 residues. From germline, CDR1 is MNHEY and CDR2 SMNVEV (reference sequence). The CDR3 DNA reads TGTGCCAGCAGTTTTACAGGGACCTACGAGCAGTACTTC. This sequence encodes CASSFTGTYEQYF.

This clone was detected once. The chain links TRBV20-1 to TRBJ1-3; unclear D gene. CDR1 and CDR2 (germline): DFQATT, SNEGSKA (reference sequence). Trimming left V 7 bases short and J 5 bases short, with 9 bases between. The CDR3 is 11 residues long. The CDR3: CSGRVRNTIYF. DNA for the CDR3: TGCAGTGGAAGGGTGAGAAACACCATATATTTT.

This sequence joins TRBV2 and TRBJ1-4; no clear D gene. The V end was cut by 3 bases, the J end by 7 bases, with 12 bases between. The CDR3 runs 14 residues. Germline lookup yields CDR1 SNHLY and CDR2 FYNNEI. The CDR3 is CASSDRGLSEKLFF. The CDR3 nucleotides read TGTGCCAGCAGTGACCGGGGTTTAAGTGAAAAACTGTTTTTT.

The gene calls are TRBV9 and TRBJ2-7; no definite D call. The length of the CDR3 is 14 residues. The ends were cut back, 0 bases at V and 0 bases at J, with 7 bases in the middle. From germline, CDR1 is SGDLS and CDR2 YYNGEE. CDR3: CASSVDGPSYEQYF. The CDR3 DNA reads as TGTGCCAGCAGCGTAGATGGGCCCTCCTACGAGCAGTACTTC.

The chain has TRBV2 and TRBJ1-1; D gene unclear. The V end was cut by 2 bases, the J end by 1 base, with 8 bases between. Germline values: CDR1 SNHLY, CDR2 FYNNEI. The CDR3 loop spans 14 amino acids. CDR3 bases: TGTGCCAGCAGTGAAACCAGCTCGAACACTGAAGCTTTCTTT. It specifies CASSETSSNTEAFF.

The rearrangement links TRBV9 to TRBJ2-3, with D tentatively TRBD2 (5 bases). Looked up from germline, CDR1 is SGDLS and CDR2 is YYNGEE. V was shortened by 3 bases and J by 3 bases, with 14 bases between the two germline ends. The CDR3 contains 15 residues. CDR3 in amino acids: CASSAGMAFTDTQYF. As DNA, the CDR3 is TGTGCCAGCAGCGCGGGAATGGCATTTACAGATACGCAGTATTTT.

The chain is built from TRBV28 and TRBJ1-5; D is ambiguous. V was shortened by 6 bases and J by 1 base, with 10 bases between the two germline ends. CDR3 size: 14 residues. In germline, CDR1 is MDHEN, CDR2 SYDVKM. CDR3 loop: CASSSIQSNQPQHF. In DNA form, the CDR3 reads TGTGCCAGCAGCTCCATACAGAGCAATCAGCCCCAGCATTTT.

The rearrangement links TRBV5-4 to TRBJ2-7, with 10 positions matching TRBD1. The CDR3 loop spans 13 amino acids. V shed 8 bases and J 7 bases; nucleotides not matched to a gene: 9. Germline CDR1 and CDR2: SGHNT and YYREEE (reference sequence). The CDR3 DNA is TGTGCCAGTCGGGGGACAGGGGATGGGGAGCAGTACTTC. Protein sequence: CASRGTGDGEQYF.

The table lists this clone with a count of one. The chain joins TRBV7-8 to TRBJ2-1; the match to TRBD1 covers 10 bases. CDR1 and CDR2 (germline): SGHVS, FQNEAQ. Trimming at V came to 2 bases and at J to 15 bases, leaving 19 bases not matched to a gene. The CDR3 length is 17 residues. CDR3: CASSLIRGQGPPGSRFF. Written as DNA, the CDR3 is TGTGCCAGCAGCTTAATTCGGGGACAGGGGCCCCCCGGGTCGCGGTTCTTC.

This CDR3 reads CATSVSRDLHEAFF. For the CDR3, the DNA is TGTGCCACCAGCGTCAGCCGGGACTTACATGAAGCTTTCTTT. This chain connects TRBV15 to TRBJ1-1; weak D call: TRBD1 (5 bases). This CDR3 is 14 amino acids long. Trimming cost V 5 bases and J 7 bases, with 17 bases left between them. Germline CDR1 reads LNHNV; CDR2 reads YYDKDF (reference sequence).

The rearrangement joins TRBV13 to TRBJ2-1; 7 nucleotides agree with TRBD2. Trimming took 0 bases from V and 6 from J; bases not matched to a gene: 8. CDR1 is PRHDT and CDR2 is FYEKMQ in the germline V gene (reference sequence). There are 16 residues in the CDR3. CDR3 amino acids: CASSLGRAGSPNEQFF. The CDR3 nucleotides are TGTGCCAGCAGCTTAGGGAGAGCGGGATCGCCCAATGAGCAGTTCTTC. Supplemented by reference TRBV13 and TRBJ2-1, the full variable domain reads AAGVIQSPRHLIKEKRETATLKCYPIPRHDTVYWYQQGPGQDPQFLISFYEKMQSDKGSIPDRFSAQQFSDYHSELNMSSLELGDSALYFCASSLGRAGSPNEQFFGPGTRLTVL.

Only one count was recorded for this clone. V usage is TRBV2 and J usage is TRBJ1-4, with D possibly matching TRBD1 (6 bases). The V end lost 8 bases, the J end lost 7 bases, and 20 bases lay between the germline ends. The CDR3 sequence is 15 residues long. CDR1 is SNHLY, CDR2 FYNNEI, per germline. CDR3 residues: CASAVEQGSAEKLFF. As DNA, the CDR3 is TGTGCCAGCGCCGTAGAACAGGGTTCGGCTGAAAAACTGTTTTTT.

This rearrangement joins TRBV3-1 (or the pseudogene TRBV3-2) to TRBJ2-1, with 12 bases matching TRBD2. After removal of 2 bases from V and 10 bases from J, the junction contained 3 bases not matched to a gene. The CDR3 is 14 amino acids. Germline V gene sequence: CDR1 LGHDT, CDR2 YNNKEL (reference sequence). For the CDR3, the DNA is TGTGCCAGCAGCCAACTAGCGGGGGGGCCGGAGCAGTTCTTC. Residues: CASSQLAGGPEQFF.

Details on this clone: The junction and the germline gene differ at one end; a read error may be behind it. This sequence joins TRBV11-2 and TRBJ2-7; TRBD1 matches 7 bases. The CDR3 has 14 residues. Germline V gene data show CDR1 as SGHAT and CDR2 as FQNNGV. In nucleotides, the CDR3 is TGTGCCAGCAGATTAGACAGGGCTGGTTACGAGCAGTACTTC. Its translation is CASRLDRAGYEQYF.

J is TRBJ2-7 and V is TRBV11-3, with 8 nucleotides matching TRBD1. There are 15 residues in the CDR3. V trimming: 1 base; J trimming: 3 bases; junction bases outside the gene matches: 5. Per the germline V gene, CDR1 is SGHNT and CDR2 is YENEEA. Here the CDR3 reads CASSLGGDRGYEQYF. As DNA, the CDR3 is TGTGCCAGCAGCTTAGGAGGTGACAGGGGCTACGAGCAGTACTTC.

There are a few counts of this clone. The J gene is TRBJ1-5, the V gene TRBV19; 9 nucleotides match TRBD1. The J segment lost 6 bases and the V segment lost 6 bases, leaving 6 bases of the junction unmatched. Germline V gene lookup returns CDR1 LNHDA and CDR2 SQIVND (reference sequence). CDR3 length: 14 residues. CDR3 DNA: TGTGCCAGTAGACTTACAGGGGGCCTTCAGCCCCAGCATTTT. This encodes CASRLTGGLQPQHF.

In DNA, the CDR3 is TGTGCCAGCAGTAGTCCCCAGGGAGCCAAAAACATTCAGTACTTC. Residues: CASSSPQGAKNIQYF. The chain is built from TRBV27 and TRBJ2-4, with D tentatively TRBD1 (5 bases). Germline CDR1 MNHEY, CDR2 SMNVEV (reference sequence). Deletions cut 5 bases from V and 0 bases from J, with 11 bases between. The CDR3 consists of 15 residues.

The chain carries TRBV5-1 and TRBJ1-1, with D perhaps TRBD1 (5 bases). CDR1 SGHRS and CDR2 YFSETQ come from the germline V gene. This CDR3 contains 14 residues. V was pared by 4 bases and J by 4 bases, with 14 bases between. The CDR3 DNA is TGCGCCAGCAGCGCCCAGGGTGGTGGCACTGAAGCTTTCTTT. Translation: CASSAQGGGTEAFF.

The rearrangement links TRBV7-8 to TRBJ1-5; 9 bases align to TRBD1. Germline V CDR1 and CDR2: SGHVS, FQNEAQ. V shed 3 bases and J 7 bases; nucleotides not matched to a gene: 4. The CDR3 covers 14 residues. The CDR3 coding sequence is TGTGCCAGCAGCTTGGGACAGGGAGAACAGCCCCAGCATTTT. This sequence encodes CASSLGQGEQPQHF. Full variable domain (rest looked up from reference TRBV7-8 and TRBJ1-5): GAGVSQSPRYKVAKRGQDVALRCDPISGHVSLFWYQQALGQGPEFLTYFQNEAQLDKSGLPSDRFFAERPEGSVSTLKIQRTQQEDSAVYLCASSLGQGEQPQHFGDGTRLSIL.

The chain is built from TRBV19 and TRBJ2-3; 8 nucleotides line up with TRBD2. V lost 5 bases to trimming and J lost 4 bases; unmatched junction nucleotides: 14. Germline lookup yields CDR1 LNHDA and CDR2 SQIVND (reference sequence). The CDR3 has 17 amino acids. The CDR3 coding sequence is TGTGCCAGTAGTTTATCGGGAGGGGGGTATGGGGCAGATACGCAGTATTTT. This translates into CASSLSGGGYGADTQYF.